The rows below give T cell receptor beta chains drawn from one sample of a study of technical replicates of blood from a handful of donors. The protocol was immunoSEQ multiplex PCR, while the TCRdb copy is restricted to in-frame clones and leaves out a portion. The sample records 60,000 to 90,000 clones, roughly 93% being singletons. The sequencing sample was made of T cells isolated from PBMCs. These receptors were collected from a human donor in good health. CDR3s include the opening cysteine and the closing phenylalanine or tryptophan. D genes are given only for firm matches. For some rows the clone size is stated as once, few or many, or as a class when expanded; others skip it.

j_gene: TRBJ1-2; v_gene: TRBV6-1; d_gene: .; abundance: .; CDR3nt: TGTGCCAGTATTGGCCAGCTTCAGACGGGCTATGGCTACACCTTC; CDR3aa: CASIGQLQTGYGYTF
j_gene: TRBJ1-2; v_gene: TRBV9; d_gene: TRBD1; abundance: .; CDR3nt: TGTGCCAGCAGCGGGCAGACAGGGGACTCAATCTATGGCTACACCTTC; CDR3aa: CASSGQTGDSIYGYTF
j_gene: TRBJ2-1; v_gene: TRBV19; d_gene: .; abundance: .; CDR3nt: TGTGCCAGTAGCAGAATCGACGGAGGCTACAATGAGCAGTTCTTC; CDR3aa: CASSRIDGGYNEQFF
j_gene: TRBJ2-7; v_gene: TRBV19; d_gene: TRBD1; abundance: once; CDR3nt: TGTGCCACCGGGACAGGGGGCTTCTGGGAGCAGTACTTC; CDR3aa: CATGTGGFWEQYF
j_gene: TRBJ2-1; v_gene: TRBV4-3; d_gene: .; abundance: .; CDR3nt: TGCGCCAGCAGCCGAGGACAGTTCTACAATGAGCAGTTCTTC; CDR3aa: CASSRGQFYNEQFF
j_gene: TRBJ1-1; v_gene: TRBV4-3; d_gene: .; abundance: .; CDR3nt: TGCGCCAGCAGCCAAGTATCTGGAGACCTAACGAACACTGAAGCTTTCTTT; CDR3aa: CASSQVSGDLTNTEAFF
j_gene: TRBJ2-7; v_gene: TRBV9; d_gene: TRBD1; abundance: .; CDR3nt: TGTGCCAGCAGCAGCCCGAGGACAGGGGGAAACTACGAGCAGTACTTC; CDR3aa: CASSSPRTGGNYEQYF
j_gene: TRBJ2-1; v_gene: TRBV9; d_gene: TRBD2; abundance: .; CDR3nt: TGTGCCAGCAGCGTAGAGGGACTAGCGGAATACAATGAGCAGTTCTTC; CDR3aa: CASSVEGLAEYNEQFF
j_gene: TRBJ2-5; v_gene: TRBV7-2; d_gene: .; abundance: .; CDR3nt: TGTGCCAGCAGCATTTTAGCAGCAAAATACTTC; CDR3aa: CASSILAAKYF
j_gene: TRBJ2-2; v_gene: TRBV9; d_gene: TRBD2; abundance: .; CDR3nt: TGTGCCAGCAGCGTAGGAGGAAGGGGACTAGGCACCGGGGAGCTGTTTTTT; CDR3aa: CASSVGGRGLGTGELFF
j_gene: TRBJ2-2; v_gene: TRBV6-5; d_gene: .; abundance: once; CDR3nt: TGTGCCAGCAGTTACTCGACTAGTGGCACCGGGGAGCTGTTTTTT; CDR3aa: CASSYSTSGTGELFF
j_gene: TRBJ2-5; v_gene: TRBV6-5; d_gene: .; abundance: .; CDR3nt: TGTGCCAGCAGTCCAAGCCTGGAGACCCAGTACTTC; CDR3aa: CASSPSLETQYF
j_gene: TRBJ1-1; v_gene: TRBV27; d_gene: .; abundance: .; CDR3nt: TGTGCCAGCAGATATGAAGGGGGAAACACTGAAGCTTTCTTT; CDR3aa: CASRYEGGNTEAFF
j_gene: TRBJ2-1; v_gene: TRBV5-4; d_gene: TRBD2; abundance: .; CDR3nt: TGTGCCAGCAGCTTAGGCGGGCTAGCGGGAGGAAATGAGCAGTTCTTC; CDR3aa: CASSLGGLAGGNEQFF
j_gene: TRBJ2-3; v_gene: TRBV2; d_gene: TRBD2; abundance: .; CDR3nt: TGTGCCAGCACCCCGGGACTAGCGACCGATACGCAGTATTTT; CDR3aa: CASTPGLATDTQYF
j_gene: TRBJ2-7; v_gene: TRBV6-5; d_gene: .; abundance: .; CDR3nt: TGTGCCAGCAGTTACGGGCTGCGCTACGAGCAGTACTTC; CDR3aa: CASSYGLRYEQYF